Below are 25 T cell receptor beta chains sequenced from a single sample in a study of blood T cells in healthy people across ages. The authors ran a second PCR of roughly 6 to 12 cycles using a sample-barcoded 5' primer and a J-beta primer mix. TCRdb re-called the 5' RACE reads through MiXCR, storing one row per CDR3 protein. The sample lists over 1,500,000 distinct CDR3 sequences, about two fifths occurring once. The source material was blood. All receptors come from a human donor in good health.

This clonotype was picked up a small number of times. The rearrangement joins TRBV4-2 to TRBJ1-2; D gene ambiguous. The CDR3 covers 16 residues. Germline V lookup: CDR1 LGHNA, CDR2 YNFKEQ. The V gene lost 0 bases and the J gene lost 5 bases, with 16 bases spanning the gap. In nucleotides, the CDR3 is TGTGCCAGCAGCCAAGAGCCTGGAGGATGGGAGTATGGCTACACCTTC. This gives the protein CASSQEPGGWEYGYTF.

This chain connects TRBV15 to TRBJ2-1; D may be TRBD2 (6 bases). The CDR3 runs to 16 residues. The germline gives CDR1 LNHNV, CDR2 YYDKDF (reference sequence). With 0 bases removed from V and 4 bases from J, the gap between germline ends came to 13 bases. The CDR3 DNA follows: TGTGCCACCAGCAGAGATCAGGCTGCGGGATACAATGAGCAGTTCTTC. This codes for CATSRDQAAGYNEQFF.

The rearrangement uses TRBV14 and TRBJ2-3; D ambiguous. Per the germline V gene, CDR1 is SGHDN and CDR2 is FVKESK. The germline V and J ends were trimmed by 4 bases and 4 bases, with 9 bases remaining between them. The CDR3 runs to 13 residues. CDR3 coding DNA: TGTGCCAGCAGCCTCCAAGACTCAGATACGCAGTATTTT. Its translation is CASSLQDSDTQYF. The whole variable domain, filled in from reference TRBV14 and TRBJ2-3, reads EAGVTQFPSHSVIEKGQTVTLRCDPISGHDNLYWYRRVMGKEIKFLLHFVKESKQDESGMPNNRFLAERTGGTYSTLKVQPAELEDSGVYFCASSLQDSDTQYFGPGTRLTVL.

The gene calls are TRBV6-2 or TRBV6-3 and TRBJ1-5, with D hard to call. The germline CDR1 and CDR2 sequences are MNHEY and SVGEGT. The ends were cut back, 3 bases at V and 8 bases at J, with 11 bases in the middle. The CDR3 extends over 13 amino acids. The CDR3 bases are TGTGCCAGCAGTTATAGGAGTCCAGAGCCCCAGCATTTT. Translated, it gives CASSYRSPEPQHF.

This clonotype was found a few times. The CDR3 DNA follows: TGTGCCAGCAGCTTGGGGGTGCAGCGTACCTACGAGCAGTACTTC. The encoded protein is CASSLGVQRTYEQYF. This rearrangement joins TRBV7-9 to TRBJ2-7; either TRBD1 or TRBD2 may fit D (5 bases each). The CDR3 totals 15 residues. V lost 3 bases to trimming and J lost 2 bases, with 14 bases between them. CDR1 SEHNR and CDR2 FQNEAQ come from the germline V gene (reference sequence).

In its sample, this clonotype was seen a few times. The V call is TRBV5-1, the J call TRBJ2-7, with D unresolved. Germline CDR1 SGHRS, CDR2 YFSETQ. Trimming removed 4 bases at V and 0 bases at J, with 20 bases between. This CDR3 comprises 17 residues. CDR3 protein: CASSPSLPTRSSYEQYF. CDR3 nucleotides: TGCGCCAGCAGCCCCTCTCTTCCGACGAGGAGCTCCTACGAGCAGTACTTC.

This chain joins TRBV4-1 and TRBJ1-4, with D unclear. Germline loops: CDR1 MGHRA, CDR2 YSYEKL. This CDR3 contains 15 residues. V shed 1 base and J shed 7 bases, with 13 bases lying between them. The CDR3 DNA follows: TGCGCCAGCAGCCAAGCTGGACGGATTCTTGAAAAACTGTTTTTT. Translation: CASSQAGRILEKLFF.

The sample holds one count of this clonotype. The V gene is TRBV20-1, the J gene TRBJ2-4; 9 bases match TRBD1. This CDR3 contains 15 residues. Looked up from germline, CDR1 is DFQATT and CDR2 is SNEGSKA (reference sequence). Written as DNA, the CDR3 is TGCAGCATCGGGGAAACAGGGGGCGCGATCTATGAGCAGTACTTC. Translating it yields CSIGETGGAIYEQYF.

Turning to this clonotype: One end of the junction is discordant with germline, which a read error may explain. The chain couples TRBV7-7 to TRBJ2-1; 12 bases match TRBD1. CDR3 length equals 19 residues. Germline CDR1 reads SSHAT; CDR2 reads FNYEAQ (reference sequence). This chain's CDR3 is CASSSNPRGQGASYNEQFF. The CDR3 DNA sequence: TGTGCTAGCAGCTCAAACCCTAGGGGACAGGGGGCTTCCTACAATGAGCAGTTCTTC.

The chain carries TRBV20-1 and TRBJ1-5, with TRBD1 identical over 11 bases. V lost 3 bases, J lost 7 bases, and 5 bases stayed unmatched. CDR3 length equals 14 residues. Germline values: CDR1 DFQATT, CDR2 SNEGSKA (reference sequence). The CDR3 here is CSASRGQGEQPQHF. CDR3 nucleotides: TGCAGTGCTAGTAGGGGACAGGGGGAACAGCCCCAGCATTTT.

The gene calls are TRBV6-2 or TRBV6-3 and TRBJ2-5; 14 nucleotides match TRBD2. Trimming cost V 5 bases and J 0 bases; bases outside gene matches: 8. Germline CDR1 reads MNHEY; CDR2 reads SVGEGT. The length of the CDR3 is 18 residues. Written as DNA, the CDR3 is TGTGCCAGCAGTCCGGGACTAGCGGGGGTCACGTACCAAGAGACCCAGTACTTC. Its translation: CASSPGLAGVTYQETQYF.

The V and J genes are TRBV11-2 and TRBJ2-1, with 7 bases lining up with TRBD2. The CDR3 extends over 14 amino acids. CDR1 is SGHAT and CDR2 is FQNNGV in the germline V gene. The J segment lost 5 bases and the V segment lost 6 bases, leaving 7 bases of the junction unmatched. Here the CDR3 reads CASSWTSQDNEQFF. The CDR3 nucleotides are TGTGCCAGCAGTTGGACTAGTCAGGACAATGAGCAGTTCTTC.

The rearrangement uses TRBV5-1 and TRBJ2-1; D remains unclear. The CDR3 length is 14 residues. Between the trimmed V and J ends, which lost 0 bases and 5 bases, there was a span of 9 bases. Looked up from germline, CDR1 is SGHRS and CDR2 is YFSETQ. The CDR3 here is CASSLDTRNNEQFF. The CDR3 DNA follows: TGCGCCAGCAGCTTGGATACTCGTAACAATGAGCAGTTCTTC.

The chain employs TRBV12-3 or TRBV12-4 and TRBJ2-1; TRBD1 matches 9 bases. There are 12 residues in the CDR3. Losses at the gene ends were 6 bases for V and 12 bases for J; bases not matched to a gene: 6. For the CDR3, the DNA is TGTGCCAGCAGAGAAACAGGGGGCTGGCAGTTCTTC. Its translation is CASRETGGWQFF.

The chain links TRBV6-2 or TRBV6-3 to TRBJ1-5; 9 nucleotides line up with TRBD1. The CDR3 runs to 14 residues. Trimming removed 6 bases from V and 7 bases from J; junction bases left unmatched: 7. The germline gives CDR1 MNHEY, CDR2 SVGEGT. The CDR3 loop reads CASRDDRGVQPQHF. Here the CDR3 DNA reads TGTGCCAGCAGGGACGACAGGGGGGTACAGCCCCAGCATTTT.

This clonotype was found a few times. The chain carries TRBV5-5 and TRBJ2-3, with D perhaps being TRBD1 or TRBD2 (5 bases each). CDR3 length: 14 residues. V was pared by 4 bases and J by 2 bases, with 11 bases between. Germline V gene sequence: CDR1 SGHKS, CDR2 YYEKEE (reference sequence). The CDR3 spells CASSAPGATDTQYF. CDR3 DNA sequence: TGTGCCAGCAGCGCCCCCGGGGCCACAGATACGCAGTATTTT.

The gene calls are TRBV6-5 and TRBJ1-2; the D gene is possibly TRBD1 (5 bases). Deletions cut 4 bases from V and 5 bases from J, with 14 bases between. Germline CDR1 reads MNHEY; CDR2 reads SVGAGI. The CDR3 spans 14 residues. The DNA of the CDR3 is TGTGCCAGCAGTTCCCCAGGGTCGGGATATGGCTACACCTTC. Amino acid sequence: CASSSPGSGYGYTF.

This clonotype was detected only a few times. V and J are TRBV5-8 and TRBJ1-2; 9 nucleotides align to TRBD1. This CDR3 contains 15 residues. V trimming: 2 bases; J trimming: 4 bases; junction bases outside the gene matches: 6. Germline CDR1 reads SGHTS; CDR2 reads YDEGEE. The CDR3 region is CASSLGQGRSYGYTF. In DNA form, the CDR3 reads TGTGCCAGCAGCTTAGGACAGGGGCGGAGCTATGGCTACACCTTC.

A few counts support this clonotype. The V and J genes are TRBV7-2 and TRBJ2-1; no clear D. The CDR3 is 12 residues long. V was pared by 3 bases and J by 7 bases, with 7 bases between. The germline V gene encodes CDR1 SGHTA and CDR2 FQGNSA. This CDR3 reads CASSFSSNEQFF. The CDR3 DNA sequence: TGTGCCAGCAGCTTTTCGTCGAATGAGCAGTTCTTC.

V and J are TRBV12-5 and TRBJ2-1; 10 bases are shared with TRBD2. This CDR3 comprises 17 residues. The germline V gene has CDR1 LGHNT and CDR2 FRNRAP. Unmatched junction bases numbered 11, after V lost 2 bases and J lost 7 bases. CDR3 loop: CASGLPYERGGPNEQFF. CDR3 in DNA: TGTGCTAGTGGTTTGCCTTACGAGCGGGGGGGTCCTAATGAGCAGTTCTTC.

The chain employs TRBV5-1 and TRBJ2-3; 10 bases map to TRBD2. CDR1 and CDR2 from the germline V gene are SGHRS and YFSETQ. CDR3 length equals 15 residues. The V segment lost 4 bases and the J segment 4 bases; nucleotides outside the gene matches: 6. CDR3 region: CASSDPSGGADTQYF. CDR3 in DNA: TGCGCCAGCAGCGACCCTAGCGGGGGTGCAGATACGCAGTATTTT. Filled out from reference TRBV5-1 and TRBJ2-3, the complete variable domain reads KAGVTQTPRYLIKTRGQQVTLSCSPISGHRSVSWYQQTPGQGLQFLFEYFSETQRNKGNFPGRFSGRQFSNSRSEMNVSTLELGDSALYLCASSDPSGGADTQYFGPGTRLTVL.

This clonotype showed up just a few times. The rearrangement joins TRBV7-2 to TRBJ2-5; D is unclear. Trimming stripped 1 base from V and 7 bases from J, with 13 bases between. CDR1 SGHTA and CDR2 FQGNSA come from the germline V gene. There are 14 residues in the CDR3. CDR3 nucleotides: TGTGCCAGCAGCTTAGAGATCGACGTGGGGACCCAGTACTTC. Translating gives CASSLEIDVGTQYF.

This rearrangement joins TRBV29-1 to TRBJ1-1; no clear D. Trimming removed 8 bases from V and 0 bases from J, with 13 bases in between. Per germline, CDR1 SQVTM and CDR2 ANQGSEA. The CDR3 contains 13 residues. The CDR3 DNA reads TGCAGCTCTCTAGCCCGGATGAACACTGAAGCTTTCTTT. Amino acid sequence: CSSLARMNTEAFF.

The V gene is TRBV29-1, the J gene TRBJ2-3; D remains unclear. The V end was cut by 3 bases, the J end by 2 bases, with 6 bases between. This CDR3 region has 12 residues. The germline gives CDR1 SQVTM, CDR2 ANQGSEA. The CDR3 is CSVDSYTDTQYF. In DNA form, the CDR3 reads TGCAGCGTTGACAGTTACACAGATACGCAGTATTTT.

This clonotype was detected a few times. The J gene is TRBJ2-1, the V gene TRBV20-1; D possibly uses TRBD1 or TRBD2 (5 bases each). V lost 4 bases and J 0 bases, leaving 10 bases between the germline ends. The CDR3 is 14 residues long. From germline, CDR1 is DFQATT and CDR2 SNEGSKA (reference sequence). The CDR3 region is CSAMGRASYNEQFF. The CDR3 DNA reads as TGCAGTGCTATGGGACGGGCCTCCTACAATGAGCAGTTCTTC.